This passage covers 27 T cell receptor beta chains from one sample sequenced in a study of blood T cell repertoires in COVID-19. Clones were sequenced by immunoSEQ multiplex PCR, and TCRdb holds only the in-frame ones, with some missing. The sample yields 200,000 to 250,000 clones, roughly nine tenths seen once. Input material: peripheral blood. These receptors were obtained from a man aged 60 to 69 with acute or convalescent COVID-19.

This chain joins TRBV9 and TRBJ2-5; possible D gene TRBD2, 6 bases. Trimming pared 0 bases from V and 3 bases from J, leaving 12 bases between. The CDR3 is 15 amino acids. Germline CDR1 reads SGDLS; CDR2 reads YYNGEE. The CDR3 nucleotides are TGTGCCAGCAGCGTAGGGGGACTTAAAAAAGAGACCCAGTACTTC. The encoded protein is CASSVGGLKKETQYF.

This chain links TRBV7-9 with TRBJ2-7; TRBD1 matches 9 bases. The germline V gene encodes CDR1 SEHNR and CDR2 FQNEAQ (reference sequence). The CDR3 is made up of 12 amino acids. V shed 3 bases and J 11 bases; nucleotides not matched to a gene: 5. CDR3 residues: CASSLGDRGEYF. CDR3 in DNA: TGTGCCAGCAGCTTGGGAGACAGGGGGGAGTACTTC.

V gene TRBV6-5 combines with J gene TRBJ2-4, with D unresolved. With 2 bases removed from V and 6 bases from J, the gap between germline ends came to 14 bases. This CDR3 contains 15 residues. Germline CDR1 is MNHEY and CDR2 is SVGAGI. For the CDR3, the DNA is TGTGCCAGCAGTTACCAACCCACCCCAGGAAACATTCAGTACTTC. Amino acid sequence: CASSYQPTPGNIQYF.

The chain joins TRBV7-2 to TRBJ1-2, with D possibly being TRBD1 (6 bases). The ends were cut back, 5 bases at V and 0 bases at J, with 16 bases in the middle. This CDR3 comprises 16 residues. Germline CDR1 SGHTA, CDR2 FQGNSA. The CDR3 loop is CASSTRGGSTNYGYTF. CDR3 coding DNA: TGTGCCAGCAGCACACGAGGGGGATCAACTAACTATGGCTACACCTTC. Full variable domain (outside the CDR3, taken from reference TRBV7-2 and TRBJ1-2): GAGVSQSPSNKVTEKGKDVELRCDPISGHTALYWYRQSLGQGLEFLIYFQGNSAPDKSGLPSDRFSAERTGGSVSTLTIQRTQQEDSAVYLCASSTRGGSTNYGYTFGSGTRLTVV.

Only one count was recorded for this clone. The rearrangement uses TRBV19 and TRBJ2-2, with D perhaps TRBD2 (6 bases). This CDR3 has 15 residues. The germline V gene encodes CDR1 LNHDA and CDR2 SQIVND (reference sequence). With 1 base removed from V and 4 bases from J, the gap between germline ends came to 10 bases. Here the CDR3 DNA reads TGTGCCAGTAGTATAGGGAGGGGAGGCACCGGGGAGCTGTTTTTT. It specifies CASSIGRGGTGELFF.

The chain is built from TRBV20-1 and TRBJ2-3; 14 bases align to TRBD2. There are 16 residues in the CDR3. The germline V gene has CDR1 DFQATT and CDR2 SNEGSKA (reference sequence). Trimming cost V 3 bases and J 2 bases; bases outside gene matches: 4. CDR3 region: CSASGGLAGDTDTQYF. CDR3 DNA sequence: TGCAGTGCTAGTGGGGGACTAGCGGGAGACACAGATACGCAGTATTTT.

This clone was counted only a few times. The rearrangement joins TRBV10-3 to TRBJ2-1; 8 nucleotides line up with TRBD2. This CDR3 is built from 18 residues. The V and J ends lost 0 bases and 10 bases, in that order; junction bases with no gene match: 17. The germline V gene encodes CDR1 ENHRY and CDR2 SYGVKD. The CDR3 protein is CAISESGVAGPSPEEQFF. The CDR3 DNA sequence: TGTGCCATCAGTGAGTCGGGAGTAGCGGGACCCAGCCCGGAGGAGCAGTTCTTC.

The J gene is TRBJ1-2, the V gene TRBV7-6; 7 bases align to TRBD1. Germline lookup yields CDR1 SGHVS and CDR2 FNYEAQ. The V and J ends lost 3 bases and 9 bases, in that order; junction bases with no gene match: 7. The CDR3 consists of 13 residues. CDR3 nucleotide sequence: TGTGCCAGCAGCTTGGACAGGCACTCGAGCTACACCTTC. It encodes CASSLDRHSSYTF.

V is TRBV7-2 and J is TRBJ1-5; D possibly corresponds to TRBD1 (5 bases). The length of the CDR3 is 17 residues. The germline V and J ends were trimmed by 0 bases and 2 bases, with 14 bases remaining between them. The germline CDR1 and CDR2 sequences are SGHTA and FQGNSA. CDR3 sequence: CASSLARGGVGNQPQHF. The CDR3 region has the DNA TGTGCCAGCAGCTTAGCGCGGGGAGGGGTGGGCAATCAGCCCCAGCATTTT.

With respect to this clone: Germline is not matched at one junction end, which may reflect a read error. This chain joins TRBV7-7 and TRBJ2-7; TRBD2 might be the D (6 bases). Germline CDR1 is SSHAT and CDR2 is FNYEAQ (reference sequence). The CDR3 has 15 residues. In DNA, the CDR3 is TGTGCTAGCAGCTTAGATCTCGGGAGCGCCTACGAGCAGTACTTC. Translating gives CASSLDLGSAYEQYF.

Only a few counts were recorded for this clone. CDR3 in DNA: TGCGCCAGCAGCCTCGACGCTTCAGACTTTGGAAACACCATATATTTT. As protein: CASSLDASDFGNTIYF. The chain employs TRBV4-3 and TRBJ1-3; D gene unclear. Germline V gene sequence: CDR1 LGHNA, CDR2 YSLEER. This CDR3 contains 16 residues. V was clipped by 4 bases and J by 3 bases, with 16 bases between them.

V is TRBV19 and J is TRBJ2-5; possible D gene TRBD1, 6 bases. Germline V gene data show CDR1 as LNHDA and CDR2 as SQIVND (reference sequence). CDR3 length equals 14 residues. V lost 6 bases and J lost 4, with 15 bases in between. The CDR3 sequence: CASRGGPVRETQYF. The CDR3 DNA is TGTGCCAGTAGAGGGGGACCGGTCAGAGAGACCCAGTACTTC.

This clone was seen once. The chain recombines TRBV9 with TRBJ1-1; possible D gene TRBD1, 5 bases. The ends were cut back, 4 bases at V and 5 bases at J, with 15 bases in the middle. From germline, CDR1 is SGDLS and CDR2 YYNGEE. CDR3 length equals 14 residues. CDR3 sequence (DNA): TGTGCCAGCAGCTTGGACACCGGGGGTACTGAAGCTTTCTTT. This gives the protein CASSLDTGGTEAFF.

The CDR3 loop reads CAWNWTGAATEAFF. As DNA, the CDR3 is TGTGCCTGGAATTGGACAGGTGCCGCCACTGAAGCTTTCTTT. The chain combines TRBV30 with TRBJ1-1, with TRBD1 matching over 7 bases. Germline assignment: CDR1 GTSNPN and CDR2 SVGIG (reference sequence). Trimming removed 4 bases from V and 4 bases from J; junction bases left unmatched: 9. This CDR3 is built from 14 residues.

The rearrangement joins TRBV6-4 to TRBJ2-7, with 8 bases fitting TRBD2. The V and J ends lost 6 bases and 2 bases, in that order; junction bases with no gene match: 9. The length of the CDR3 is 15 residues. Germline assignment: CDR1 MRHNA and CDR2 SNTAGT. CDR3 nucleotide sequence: TGTGCCAGCAGCCCCGAGGTAGCGGGGCCCTACGAGCAGTACTTC. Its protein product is CASSPEVAGPYEQYF.

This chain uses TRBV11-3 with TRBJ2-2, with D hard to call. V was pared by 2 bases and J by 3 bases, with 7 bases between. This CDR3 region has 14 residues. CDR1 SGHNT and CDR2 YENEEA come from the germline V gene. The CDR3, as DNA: TGTGCCAGCAGCTTATATACAGACACCGGGGAGCTGTTTTTT. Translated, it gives CASSLYTDTGELFF.

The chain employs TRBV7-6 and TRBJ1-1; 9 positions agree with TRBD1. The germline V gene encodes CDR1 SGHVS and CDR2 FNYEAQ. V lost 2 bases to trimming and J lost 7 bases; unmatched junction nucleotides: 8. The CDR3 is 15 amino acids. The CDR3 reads CASSLTGGAKYEAFF. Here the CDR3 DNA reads TGTGCCAGCAGCTTAACAGGGGGCGCGAAGTATGAAGCTTTCTTT.

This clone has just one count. The CDR3 here is CASSPLSPSGSPLHF. The CDR3 DNA is TGTGCCAGCAGTCCCCTCTCCCCCTCGGGATCACCCCTCCACTTT. The chain combines TRBV28 with TRBJ1-6; no clear D. This CDR3 is 15 amino acids long. Trimming shortened V by 5 bases and J by 10 bases, and 18 bases separated the two germline ends. Germline values: CDR1 MDHEN, CDR2 SYDVKM.

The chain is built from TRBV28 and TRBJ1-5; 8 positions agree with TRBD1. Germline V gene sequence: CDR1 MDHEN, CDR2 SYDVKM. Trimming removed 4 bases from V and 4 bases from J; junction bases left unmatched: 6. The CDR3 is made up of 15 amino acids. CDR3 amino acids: CASSSRGRGNQPQHF. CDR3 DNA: TGTGCCAGCAGTTCCAGGGGGCGCGGGAATCAGCCCCAGCATTTT.

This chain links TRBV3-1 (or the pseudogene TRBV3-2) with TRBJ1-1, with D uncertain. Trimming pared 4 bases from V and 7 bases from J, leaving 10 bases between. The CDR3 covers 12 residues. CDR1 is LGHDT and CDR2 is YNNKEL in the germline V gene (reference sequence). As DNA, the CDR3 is TGTGCCAGCAGCCCCTCCACAGATGAAGCTTTCTTT. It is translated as CASSPSTDEAFF.

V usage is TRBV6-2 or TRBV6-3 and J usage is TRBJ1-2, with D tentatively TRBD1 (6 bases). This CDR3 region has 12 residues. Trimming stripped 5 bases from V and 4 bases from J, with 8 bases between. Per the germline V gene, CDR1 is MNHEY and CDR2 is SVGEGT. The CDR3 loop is CASSPGAYGYTF. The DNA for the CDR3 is TGTGCCAGCAGTCCAGGGGCCTATGGCTACACCTTC.

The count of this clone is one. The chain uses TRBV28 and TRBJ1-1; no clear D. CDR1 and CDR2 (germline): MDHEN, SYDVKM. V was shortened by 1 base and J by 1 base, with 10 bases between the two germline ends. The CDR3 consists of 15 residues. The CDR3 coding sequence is TGTGCCAGCAGTTTATCACTGCAGCGGAACACTGAAGCTTTCTTT. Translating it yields CASSLSLQRNTEAFF.

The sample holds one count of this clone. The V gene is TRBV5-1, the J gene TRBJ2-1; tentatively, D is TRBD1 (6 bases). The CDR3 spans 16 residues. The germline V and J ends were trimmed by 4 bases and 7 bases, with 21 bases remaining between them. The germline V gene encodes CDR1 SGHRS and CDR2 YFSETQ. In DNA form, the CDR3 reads TGCGCCAGCAGCCCCGGACCGGGACAAGGGGTTAATGAGCAGTTCTTC. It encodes CASSPGPGQGVNEQFF.

CDR3 loop: CASSISGMDQETQYF. CDR3 bases: TGTGCCAGTAGTATAAGCGGGATGGATCAAGAGACCCAGTACTTC. The chain joins TRBV19 to TRBJ2-5, with TRBD2 matching 7 bases. The CDR3 extends over 15 amino acids. The V segment lost 2 bases and the J segment 2 bases; nucleotides outside the gene matches: 5. Looked up from germline, CDR1 is LNHDA and CDR2 is SQIVND (reference sequence).

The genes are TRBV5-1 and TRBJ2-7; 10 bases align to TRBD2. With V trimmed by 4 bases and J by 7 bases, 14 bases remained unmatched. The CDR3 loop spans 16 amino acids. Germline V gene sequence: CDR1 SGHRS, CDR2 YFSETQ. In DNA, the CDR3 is TGCGCCAGCAGCGCAACTAGCGGGACGTACGCTGTAGAGCAGTACTTC. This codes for CASSATSGTYAVEQYF. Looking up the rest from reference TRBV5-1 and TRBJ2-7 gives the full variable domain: KAGVTQTPRYLIKTRGQQVTLSCSPISGHRSVSWYQQTPGQGLQFLFEYFSETQRNKGNFPGRFSGRQFSNSRSEMNVSTLELGDSALYLCASSATSGTYAVEQYFGPGTRLTVT.

The CDR3 loop is CASSPLRQEAFF. The CDR3 coding sequence is TGTGCCAGCAGCCCCCTCCGACAGGAAGCTTTCTTT. The genes are TRBV12-3 or TRBV12-4 and TRBJ1-1, with a tentative D call TRBD1 (5 bases). V lost 6 bases and J lost 8, with 13 bases in between. There are 12 residues in the CDR3.

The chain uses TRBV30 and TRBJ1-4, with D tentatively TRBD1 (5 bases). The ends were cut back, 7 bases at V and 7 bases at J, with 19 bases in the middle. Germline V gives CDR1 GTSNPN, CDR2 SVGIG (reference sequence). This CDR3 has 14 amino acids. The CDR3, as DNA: TGTGCCTCCACTCCATGGGGCGGTCGTGAAAAACTGTTTTTT. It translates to CASTPWGGREKLFF.